Below are 32 T cell receptor beta chains sequenced from a single sample in a study of graft-versus-host responses after intestinal transplantation. Assay used: immunoSEQ multiplex PCR; TCRdb lists only in-frame clones, some missing. Here the sample spans about 9,500 clones, more than 75% being singletons. The sequencing here drew on PBMCs, taken approximately 240 days after intestinal transplant. The origin of the receptors is a human patient who received an intestinal transplant, so some T cells may come from the graft donor.

The V call is TRBV6-5, the J call TRBJ1-6; a weak D match, TRBD1 (5 bases). V lost 2 bases to trimming and J lost 7 bases, with 9 bases between them. There are 14 residues in the CDR3. Germline V lookup: CDR1 MNHEY, CDR2 SVGAGI. CDR3 in amino acids: CASSYGGANSPLHF. The CDR3 bases are TGTGCCAGCAGTTACGGAGGGGCCAATTCACCCCTCCACTTT.

This chain joins TRBV5-6 and TRBJ1-2; D is perhaps TRBD1 (6 bases). The V and J ends lost 2 bases and 5 bases respectively, with 19 bases between them. This CDR3 contains 16 residues. Germline V lookup: CDR1 SGHDT, CDR2 YYEEEE. As DNA, the CDR3 is TGTGCCAGCAGCTTACCAGGGGCAGGGGATCAATATGGCTACACCTTC. It codes for CASSLPGAGDQYGYTF.

The chain couples TRBV6-1 to TRBJ1-1; 10 positions match TRBD1. The CDR3 loop spans 14 amino acids. The V gene's germline CDR1 is MNHNS and CDR2 SASEGT. V gave up 6 bases and J gave up 5 bases; unmatched junction bases: 6. This CDR3 reads CASRLDRGLTEAFF. The CDR3 coding sequence is TGTGCCAGCAGACTCGACAGGGGGCTAACTGAAGCTTTCTTT.

This rearrangement joins TRBV4-3 to TRBJ2-1, with D possibly TRBD2 on 6 matching bases. CDR1 is LGHNA and CDR2 is YSLEER in the germline V gene. V was shortened by 1 base and J by 6 bases, with 16 bases between the two germline ends. CDR3 length: 16 amino acids. The CDR3 loop is CASSQVYPPTSNEQFF. The CDR3 region has the DNA TGCGCCAGCAGCCAAGTGTACCCACCGACTAGCAATGAGCAGTTCTTC.

The chain's CDR3 is CAWNSGFSGNTIYF. In DNA, the CDR3 is TGTGCCTGGAACTCCGGGTTCTCTGGAAACACCATATATTTT. The rearrangement uses TRBV30 and TRBJ1-3; D not resolved. Per the germline V gene, CDR1 is GTSNPN and CDR2 is SVGIG (reference sequence). Trimming shortened V by 4 bases and J by 0 bases, and 10 bases separated the two germline ends. The CDR3 is made up of 14 amino acids.

The V call is TRBV29-1, the J call TRBJ2-7; TRBD2 aligns across 10 bases. Germline V gene lookup returns CDR1 SQVTM and CDR2 ANQGSEA. The CDR3 spans 13 residues. Trimming removed 7 bases from V and 0 bases from J; junction bases left unmatched: 3. This CDR3 is CSGRTSGSYEQYF. In DNA, the CDR3 is TGCAGCGGAAGGACTAGCGGCTCCTACGAGCAGTACTTC.

The chain carries TRBV5-1 and TRBJ1-6, with no clear D. This CDR3 has 15 amino acids. V lost 4 bases to trimming and J lost 3 bases, with 11 bases between them. CDR1 and CDR2 from the germline V gene are SGHRS and YFSETQ. The CDR3 reads CASSLLQNYNSPLHF. The CDR3 DNA reads TGCGCCAGCAGCCTCCTACAGAACTATAATTCACCCCTCCACTTT.

The gene calls are TRBV6-1 and TRBJ2-7; no clear D. The CDR3 runs to 16 residues. Germline values: CDR1 MNHNS, CDR2 SASEGT. V lost 4 bases and J 0 bases, leaving 16 bases between the germline ends. This CDR3 is CASSVPSSQSSYEQYF. The CDR3 DNA sequence: TGTGCCAGCAGTGTCCCCAGCAGTCAGAGCTCCTACGAGCAGTACTTC.

The chain recombines TRBV14 with TRBJ2-7; 9 nucleotides align to TRBD1. CDR1 is SGHDN and CDR2 is FVKESK in the germline V gene. Trimming cost V 0 bases and J 5 bases; bases outside gene matches: 5. The CDR3 runs 15 residues. Here the CDR3 DNA reads TGTGCCAGCAGCCAAGAGGGACAGGGATTCCACGAGCAGTACTTC. Its translation is CASSQEGQGFHEQYF. The whole variable domain, remainder taken from reference TRBV14 and TRBJ2-7, is EAGVTQFPSHSVIEKGQTVTLRCDPISGHDNLYWYRRVMGKEIKFLLHFVKESKQDESGMPNNRFLAERTGGTYSTLKVQPAELEDSGVYFCASSQEGQGFHEQYFGPGTRLTVT.

The chain is built from TRBV2 and TRBJ1-5; 8 bases match TRBD1. The CDR3 is 16 amino acids. V was pared by 1 base and J by 2 bases, with 4 bases of the junction left unmatched. Germline-derived CDR1 and CDR2 are SNHLY and FYNNEI. The CDR3 DNA reads as TGTGCCAGCAGTGAAGGGACAGGGTCAGGCAATCAGCCCCAGCATTTT. Translation gives CASSEGTGSGNQPQHF.

The V call is TRBV7-8, the J call TRBJ2-5; TRBD2 matches 10 bases. Germline V gives CDR1 SGHVS, CDR2 FQNEAQ. The CDR3 is made up of 14 amino acids. The junction had 3 bases not matched to a gene; V was cut back by 1 base and J by 7 bases. The CDR3: CASSLDTSGVTQYF. The CDR3, as DNA: TGTGCCAGCAGCTTAGATACTAGCGGGGTGACCCAGTACTTC.

V is TRBV4-1 and J is TRBJ2-1, with unresolved D. This CDR3 comprises 12 residues. Per germline, CDR1 MGHRA and CDR2 YSYEKL. Trimming removed 1 base at V and 3 bases at J, with 1 base between. The CDR3 nucleotides read TGCGCCAGCAGCCAAGGCTACAATGAGCAGTTCTTC. Residues: CASSQGYNEQFF.

The rearrangement joins TRBV5-1 to TRBJ1-6; no reliable D call. Germline CDR1 and CDR2: SGHRS and YFSETQ. The length of the CDR3 is 14 residues. With 2 bases removed from V and 3 bases from J, the gap between germline ends came to 6 bases. CDR3 nucleotide sequence: TGCGCCAGCAGCTTATTAAGCTATAATTCACCCCTCCACTTT. Encoded protein: CASSLLSYNSPLHF.

This clone appeared a few times. Here the CDR3 DNA reads TGTGCCAGCAGTCTGGGGATGGGAAACTATGGCTACACCTTC. It codes for CASSLGMGNYGYTF. The chain uses TRBV6-1 and TRBJ1-2; D is undetermined. This CDR3 is built from 14 residues. The V end lost 5 bases, the J end lost 2 bases, and 12 bases lay between the germline ends. Germline V gene data show CDR1 as MNHNS and CDR2 as SASEGT.

As regards this clone: The same CDR3 also results from other DNA sequences found in this sample. Here the CDR3 reads CASSVDGSTDTQYF. In nucleotides, the CDR3 is TGTGCCAGCAGCGTAGATGGGAGCACAGATACGCAGTATTTT. V usage is TRBV9 and J usage is TRBJ2-3, with D uncertain. The CDR3 covers 14 residues. V dropped 0 bases and J dropped 0 bases, with 5 bases sitting between them. Looked up from germline, CDR1 is SGDLS and CDR2 is YYNGEE.

The V gene is TRBV15, the J gene TRBJ2-3; possible D gene TRBD2, 5 bases. The CDR3 is made up of 16 amino acids. Trimming stripped 1 base from V and 0 bases from J, with 11 bases between. Germline lookup yields CDR1 LNHNV and CDR2 YYDKDF (reference sequence). Written as DNA, the CDR3 is TGTGCCACCAGCAGAGTTCCCCGGGGTAGCACAGATACGCAGTATTTT. Protein: CATSRVPRGSTDTQYF.

V gene TRBV6-5 combines with J gene TRBJ2-2; D may be TRBD2 (6 bases). The CDR3 spans 16 residues. V lost 0 bases, J lost 8 bases, and 16 bases lay in between. Germline V gene lookup returns CDR1 MNHEY and CDR2 SVGAGI. This CDR3 is CASSYSGLASEGELFF. The CDR3 coding sequence is TGTGCCAGCAGTTACTCGGGGTTGGCTAGCGAAGGGGAGCTGTTTTTT.

The gene calls are TRBV9 and TRBJ1-1; TRBD1 matches at 7 bases. The CDR3 sequence is 15 residues long. Germline CDR1 and CDR2: SGDLS and YYNGEE. V was pared by 3 bases and J by 5 bases, with 10 bases of the junction left unmatched. CDR3 in DNA: TGTGCCAGCAGCGGGGCCCAGGGGGATCGGACTGAAGCTTTCTTT. As protein: CASSGAQGDRTEAFF.

The chain combines TRBV28 with TRBJ2-7; a possible D gene is TRBD2 (6 bases). The length of the CDR3 is 15 residues. The V gene's germline CDR1 is MDHEN and CDR2 SYDVKM. The V and J ends lost 7 bases and 0 bases respectively, with 16 bases between them. The CDR3 nucleotides are TGTGCCAGCAATTCGGCGGCTAGCGTCTCCTACGAGCAGTACTTC. Translation: CASNSAASVSYEQYF.

The rearrangement joins TRBV28 to TRBJ2-3; 12 bases fit TRBD2. Germline assignment: CDR1 MDHEN and CDR2 SYDVKM. The CDR3 has 17 residues. V lost 2 bases, J lost 5 bases, and 8 bases stayed unmatched. CDR3 DNA: TGTGCCAGCAGTTTACGGGCTCTAGCGGGAGGGCAAGATACGCAGTATTTT. Its translation is CASSLRALAGGQDTQYF.

A single count supports this clone. The rearrangement links TRBV7-1 to TRBJ1-1; D is possibly TRBD1 (5 bases). TRBV7-1 is an open reading frame, and its role is uncertain. Trimming removed 5 bases from V and 10 bases from J, with 14 bases in between. This CDR3 is built from 12 residues. As DNA, the CDR3 is TGTGCCAGCAGCCCCGGAGGGGTGAGAGCTTTCTTT. It is translated as CASSPGGVRAFF.

The V and J genes are TRBV6-4 and TRBJ2-1; 10 bases are shared with TRBD2. CDR1 MRHNA and CDR2 SNTAGT come from the germline V gene. The ends lost 2 bases at V and 5 bases at J; junction bases unmatched: 6. CDR3 length equals 16 residues. The CDR3 DNA is TGTGCCAGCAGTGACAGGCTAGCGGGAGATCACAATGAGCAGTTCTTC. It is translated as CASSDRLAGDHNEQFF.

The chain recombines TRBV7-9 with TRBJ2-7; tentatively, D is TRBD1 (7 bases). The CDR3 is 14 residues long. The germline V and J ends were trimmed by 5 bases and 0 bases, with 11 bases remaining between them. Germline V lookup: CDR1 SEHNR, CDR2 FQNEAQ (reference sequence). CDR3 nucleotides: TGTGCCAGCAGCCCGCGGGACAGCTCCTACGAGCAGTACTTC. This translates into CASSPRDSSYEQYF. The whole variable domain, filled in from reference TRBV7-9 and TRBJ2-7, reads DTGVSQNPRHKITKRGQNVTFRCDPISEHNRLYWYRQTLGQGPEFLTYFQNEAQLEKSRLLSDRFSAERPKGSFSTLEIQRTEQGDSAMYLCASSPRDSSYEQYFGPGTRLTVT.

V and J are TRBV7-2 and TRBJ2-7, with TRBD2 matching 10 bases. The CDR3 consists of 14 residues. Germline values: CDR1 SGHTA, CDR2 FQGNSA. J was trimmed by 6 bases and V by 6 bases; bases with no gene match: 8. The CDR3 here is CASSMLAGASEQYF. The DNA of the CDR3 is TGTGCCAGCAGTATGCTAGCGGGAGCCTCCGAGCAGTACTTC. Together with reference TRBV7-2 and TRBJ2-7, the CDR3 gives the full variable domain: GAGVSQSPSNKVTEKGKDVELRCDPISGHTALYWYRQSLGQGLEFLIYFQGNSAPDKSGLPSDRFSAERTGGSVSTLTIQRTQQEDSAVYLCASSMLAGASEQYFGPGTRLTVT.

The chain combines TRBV18 with TRBJ2-2; unclear D gene. CDR1 KGHSH and CDR2 LQKENI come from the germline V gene. The ends were cut back, 5 bases at V and 2 bases at J, with 6 bases in the middle. The CDR3 covers 13 residues. The CDR3, as DNA: TGTGCCAGCTCAGAGGCTAACACCGGGGAGCTGTTTTTT. Amino acids: CASSEANTGELFF. Full variable domain (outside the CDR3, taken from reference TRBV18 and TRBJ2-2): NAGVMQNPRHLVRRRGQEARLRCSPMKGHSHVYWYRQLPEEGLKFMVYLQKENIIDESGMPKERFSAEFPKEGPSILRIQQVVRGDSAAYFCASSEANTGELFFGEGSRLTVL.

V usage is TRBV6-4 and J usage is TRBJ2-1, with TRBD2 identical over 7 bases. The V gene's germline CDR1 is MRHNA and CDR2 SNTAGT. The CDR3 is made up of 13 amino acids. Trimming at V came to 2 bases and at J to 8 bases, leaving 3 bases not matched to a gene. The CDR3 sequence: CASSDGTTHEQFF. CDR3 DNA sequence: TGTGCCAGCAGTGACGGGACTACGCATGAGCAGTTCTTC.

This clone was seen only once. This rearrangement joins TRBV7-9 to TRBJ2-2; D unresolved. CDR1 and CDR2 (germline): SEHNR, FQNEAQ (reference sequence). The V and J ends lost 6 bases and 5 bases respectively, with 13 bases between them. The CDR3 is 14 amino acids. The CDR3 region has the DNA TGTGCCAGCAGTCCTCGAGCAGAGACCGGGGAGCTGTTTTTT. It translates to CASSPRAETGELFF. Based on the CDR3 plus reference TRBV7-9 and TRBJ2-2, the full variable domain is DTGVSQNPRHKITKRGQNVTFRCDPISEHNRLYWYRQTLGQGPEFLTYFQNEAQLEKSRLLSDRFSAERPKGSFSTLEIQRTEQGDSAMYLCASSPRAETGELFFGEGSRLTVL.

The chain carries TRBV19 and TRBJ2-2, with a tentative D call TRBD1 (5 bases). CDR3 length equals 14 residues. Trimming shortened V by 3 bases and J by 1 base, and 6 bases separated the two germline ends. CDR1 is LNHDA and CDR2 is SQIVND in the germline V gene (reference sequence). The CDR3 nucleotides read TGTGCCAGTAGTATTAGGGGGAACACCGGGGAGCTGTTTTTT. It translates to CASSIRGNTGELFF.

V usage is TRBV5-6 and J usage is TRBJ2-5; D might be TRBD1 or TRBD2, each matching 6 bases. This CDR3 spans 14 amino acids. The germline V gene has CDR1 SGHDT and CDR2 YYEEEE. The V and J ends lost 0 bases and 2 bases respectively, with 8 bases between them. As DNA, the CDR3 is TGTGCCAGCAGCTTGGGGGGGGCTCAAGAGACCCAGTACTTC. Amino acid sequence: CASSLGGAQETQYF. Full variable domain (outside the CDR3, taken from reference TRBV5-6 and TRBJ2-5): DAGVTQSPTHLIKTRGQQVTLRCSPKSGHDTVSWYQQALGQGPQFIFQYYEEEERQRGNFPDRFSGHQFPNYSSELNVNALLLGDSALYLCASSLGGAQETQYFGPGTRLLVL.

The gene calls are TRBV9 and TRBJ2-1; 7 positions agree with TRBD2. V shed 0 bases and J 0 bases; nucleotides not matched to a gene: 3. Germline V gene data show CDR1 as SGDLS and CDR2 as YYNGEE. CDR3 length equals 16 residues. CDR3 protein: CASSVGGGSSYNEQFF. The DNA for the CDR3 is TGTGCCAGCAGCGTAGGGGGCGGGAGCTCCTACAATGAGCAGTTCTTC.

V usage is TRBV9 and J usage is TRBJ2-3, with 8 bases fitting TRBD1. The germline CDR1 and CDR2 sequences are SGDLS and YYNGEE. The CDR3 contains 18 residues. Trimming took 3 bases from V and 0 from J; bases not matched to a gene: 12. CDR3 in amino acids: CASSANPGQAPSTDTQYF. The CDR3 DNA is TGTGCCAGCAGCGCCAATCCGGGACAGGCCCCTAGCACAGATACGCAGTATTTT.

The gene calls are TRBV6-5 and TRBJ2-1; D not resolved. CDR1 is MNHEY and CDR2 is SVGAGI in the germline V gene. This CDR3 has 14 amino acids. Trimming took off 2 bases at V and 1 base at J, with 6 bases between the two ends. The DNA for the CDR3 is TGTGCCAGCAGTTACGGGTTTTCCTACAATGAGCAGTTCTTC. Amino acids: CASSYGFSYNEQFF.